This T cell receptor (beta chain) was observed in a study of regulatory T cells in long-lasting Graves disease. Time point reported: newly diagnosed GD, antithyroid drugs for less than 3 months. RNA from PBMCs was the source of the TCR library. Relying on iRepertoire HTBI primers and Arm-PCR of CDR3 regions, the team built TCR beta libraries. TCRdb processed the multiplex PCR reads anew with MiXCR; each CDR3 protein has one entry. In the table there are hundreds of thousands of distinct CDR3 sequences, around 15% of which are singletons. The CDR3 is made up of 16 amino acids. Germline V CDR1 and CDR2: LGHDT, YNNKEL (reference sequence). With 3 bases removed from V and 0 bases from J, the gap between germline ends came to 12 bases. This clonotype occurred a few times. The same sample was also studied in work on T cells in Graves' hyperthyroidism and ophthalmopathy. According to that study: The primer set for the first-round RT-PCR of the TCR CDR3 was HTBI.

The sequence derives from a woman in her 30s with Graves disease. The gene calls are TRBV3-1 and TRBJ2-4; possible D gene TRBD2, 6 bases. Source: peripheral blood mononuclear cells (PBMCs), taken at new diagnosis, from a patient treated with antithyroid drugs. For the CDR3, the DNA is TGTGCCAGCAGCCAGGATCAAGCGGGAGCCAAAAACATTCAGTACTTC. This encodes CASSQDQAGAKNIQYF.